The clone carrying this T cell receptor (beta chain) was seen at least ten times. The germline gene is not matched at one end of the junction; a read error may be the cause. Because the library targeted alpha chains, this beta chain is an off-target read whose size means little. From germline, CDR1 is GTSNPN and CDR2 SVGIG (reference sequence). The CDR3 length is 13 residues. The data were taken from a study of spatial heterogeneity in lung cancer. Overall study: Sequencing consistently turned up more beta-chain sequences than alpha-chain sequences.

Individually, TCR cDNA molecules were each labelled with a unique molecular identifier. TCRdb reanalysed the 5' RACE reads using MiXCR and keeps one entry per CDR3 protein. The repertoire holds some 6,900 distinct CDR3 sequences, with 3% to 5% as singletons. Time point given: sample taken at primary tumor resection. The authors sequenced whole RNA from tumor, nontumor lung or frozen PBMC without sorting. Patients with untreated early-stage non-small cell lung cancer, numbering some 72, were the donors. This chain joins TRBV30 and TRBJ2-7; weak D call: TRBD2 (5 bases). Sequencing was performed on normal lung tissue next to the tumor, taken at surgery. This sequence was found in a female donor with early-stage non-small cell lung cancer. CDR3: CVWKEPGSYEQYF. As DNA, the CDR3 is TGTGTCTGGAAGGAACCGGGGTCCTACGAGCAGTACTTC.